These 23 T cell receptor beta chains came from one sample sequenced in a study of T cell repertoires in cytomegalovirus infection. A single record per CDR3 protein comes from TCRdb applying MiXCR to the reads. The sample has about 310,000 distinct CDR3 sequences, roughly 25% seen once. For these receptors, no antigen is known. Sequencing used cultured PBMCs, obtained from culture after CMV antigen stimulation. These receptors originate from a human donor in good health (CMV status not recorded). Some clones in this sample may be carry-over from other donors' samples.

This clonotype was recorded many times. The CDR3 DNA reads as TGTGCCAGCAGTCTGCTCGCGGACCTAGAGTTAGGCTACGAGCAGTACTTC. Encoded protein: CASSLLADLELGYEQYF. This chain links TRBV7-2 with TRBJ2-7; D call uncertain. CDR1 and CDR2 from the germline V gene are SGHTA and FQGNSA. CDR3 size: 17 residues. V was shortened by 6 bases and J by 3 bases, with 24 bases between the two germline ends.

The rearrangement joins TRBV7-8 to TRBJ1-2; TRBD1 might be the D (5 bases). Germline V lookup: CDR1 SGHVS, CDR2 FQNEAQ. This CDR3 comprises 16 residues. V was clipped by 2 bases and J by 2 bases, with 15 bases between them. The CDR3: CASSLSPLGGNYGYTF. CDR3 DNA sequence: TGTGCCAGCAGCTTATCTCCCTTGGGGGGAAACTATGGCTACACCTTC.

This clonotype was seen only a few times. This chain links TRBV27 with TRBJ2-1; 8 positions agree with TRBD2. With V trimmed by 3 bases and J by 2 bases, 3 bases remained unmatched. Germline values: CDR1 MNHEY, CDR2 SMNVEV (reference sequence). This CDR3 is built from 15 residues. The DNA of the CDR3 is TGTGCCAGCAGTTTGATGCGGGGGGCCTACAATGAGCAGTTCTTC. Translating it yields CASSLMRGAYNEQFF.

This chain connects TRBV12-3 or TRBV12-4 to TRBJ1-1, with D possibly TRBD1 on 5 matching bases. The V and J ends lost 10 bases and 2 bases respectively, with 23 bases between them. This CDR3 region has 16 residues. The chain's CDR3 is CATTPKARGANTEAFF. In DNA, the CDR3 is TGTGCCACCACCCCCAAAGCCAGAGGGGCAAACACTGAAGCTTTCTTT.

The table lists this clonotype with many counts. Mismatch with germline at one junction end may stem from a read error. The genes are TRBV15 and TRBJ1-5, with 8 bases matching TRBD1. The CDR3 sequence is 13 residues long. Germline CDR1 is LNHNV and CDR2 is YYDKDF (reference sequence). CDR3 bases: TGTGCCACCAGCAGAGACGGGGACAGGCAGCGGCTTTTT. Translated, it gives CATSRDGDRQRLF.

The sample holds a few counts of this clonotype. This sequence joins TRBV11-2 and TRBJ2-2; no firm D call. This CDR3 is 17 amino acids long. Trimming pared 3 bases from V and 6 bases from J, leaving 20 bases between. From germline, CDR1 is SGHAT and CDR2 FQNNGV. CDR3 region: CASSLSVAEKSSGELFF. For the CDR3, the DNA is TGTGCCAGCAGCTTGTCGGTTGCGGAGAAAAGCTCCGGGGAGCTGTTTTTT.

This clonotype was found many times. The rearrangement links TRBV12-3 or TRBV12-4 to TRBJ2-5; D is unclear. The V and J ends lost 5 bases and 9 bases respectively, with 13 bases between them. The CDR3 is made up of 12 amino acids. The CDR3 region is CASSPNTQSQYF. The CDR3 DNA reads TGTGCCAGCAGTCCGAACACCCAATCCCAGTACTTC.

This clonotype has a handful of counts. This rearrangement joins TRBV7-6 to TRBJ1-3; D is undetermined. In germline, CDR1 is SGHVS, CDR2 FNYEAQ. The CDR3 contains 15 residues. The V and J ends lost 4 bases and 4 bases respectively, with 14 bases between them. In nucleotides, the CDR3 is TGTGCCAGCAGCTCGGACGGTGAGGGCGGAAACACCATATATTTT. This encodes CASSSDGEGGNTIYF.

The rearrangement joins TRBV28 to TRBJ1-6; maybe TRBD1 (6 bases). Trimming shortened V by 7 bases and J by 9 bases, and 19 bases separated the two germline ends. The germline V gene encodes CDR1 MDHEN and CDR2 SYDVKM. This CDR3 comprises 15 residues. CDR3 nucleotide sequence: TGTGCCAGCAAGGTTCAGGGACATACTAGTTCACCCCTCCACTTT. Translating it yields CASKVQGHTSSPLHF.

This clonotype showed up just a few times. The gene calls are TRBV2 and TRBJ1-6; D is ambiguous. CDR3 length equals 14 residues. V gave up 4 bases and J gave up 9 bases, with 13 bases separating them. CDR1 and CDR2 from the germline V gene are SNHLY and FYNNEI. The CDR3 nucleotides are TGTGCCAGCAGTGCCCGGTCCCAAGCTTCACCCCTCCACTTT. This translates into CASSARSQASPLHF.

Concerning this clonotype: A clone one base away is much larger, so this may be a read error. V gene TRBV7-3 combines with J gene TRBJ2-1, with TRBD2 matching over 11 bases. Unmatched junction bases numbered 4, after V lost 0 bases and J lost 9 bases. CDR1 is SGHTA, CDR2 FQGTGA, per germline. This CDR3 contains 15 residues. Written as DNA, the CDR3 is TGTGCCAGCAGCTTAACTAGCGGGAGGGCCGGTGAGCAGTTCTTC. Protein product: CASSLTSGRAGEQFF.

This chain links TRBV7-6 with TRBJ2-7; D remains ambiguous. V was cut by 5 bases and J by 3 bases, with 11 bases left in between. The CDR3 sequence is 13 residues long. Germline lookup yields CDR1 SGHVS and CDR2 FNYEAQ. The CDR3 coding sequence is TGTGCCAGCAGCCCGCCTAACCTCTACGAGCAGTACGTC. Amino acid sequence: CASSPPNLYEQYV.

This chain connects TRBV20-1 to TRBJ2-3; D is unresolved. Trimming removed 8 bases from V and 5 bases from J, with 17 bases in between. The CDR3 runs to 13 residues. CDR1 and CDR2 from the germline V gene are DFQATT and SNEGSKA (reference sequence). This CDR3 reads CSSLGVGIDTQYF. In DNA form, the CDR3 reads TGCAGTTCCCTCGGCGTTGGTATAGATACGCAGTATTTT.

This clonotype was observed a few times. This chain links TRBV20-1 with TRBJ1-3; D gene uncertain. Germline V CDR1 and CDR2: DFQATT, SNEGSKA (reference sequence). This CDR3 comprises 14 residues. Trimming removed 4 bases from V and 0 bases from J, with 10 bases in between. Here the CDR3 DNA reads TGCAGTGCTACCCTCCTGCGCTCTGGAAACACCATATATTTT. Encoded protein: CSATLLRSGNTIYF.

The chain carries TRBV19 and TRBJ1-2; TRBD1 agrees at 8 bases. Germline assignment: CDR1 LNHDA and CDR2 SQIVND (reference sequence). Losses at the gene ends were 5 bases for V and 4 bases for J; bases not matched to a gene: 21. The CDR3 loop spans 19 amino acids. The CDR3 DNA reads as TGTGCCAGTAGTTCCCTCCGGGGGACAGGATTAACCCAAACCTATGGCTACACCTTC. Encoded protein: CASSSLRGTGLTQTYGYTF.

The rearrangement links TRBV4-3 to TRBJ2-1; no clear D. The CDR3 has 13 residues. Germline assignment: CDR1 LGHNA and CDR2 YSLEER. With 0 bases removed from V and 6 bases from J, the gap between germline ends came to 6 bases. For the CDR3, the DNA is TGCGCCAGCAGCCAAGATCAATTCAATGAGCAGTTCTTC. It specifies CASSQDQFNEQFF.

This chain joins TRBV19 and TRBJ1-5, with D possibly being TRBD1 (5 bases). This CDR3 comprises 12 residues. Germline CDR1 reads LNHDA; CDR2 reads SQIVND (reference sequence). Trimming removed 9 bases at V and 7 bases at J, with 13 bases between. CDR3 in amino acids: CASREAGQPQHF. The CDR3 bases are TGTGCCAGCAGGGAGGCAGGCCAGCCCCAGCATTTT.

The V call is TRBV11-2, the J call TRBJ1-3; TRBD1 might be the D (5 bases). Trimming shortened V by 1 base and J by 4 bases, and 17 bases separated the two germline ends. The CDR3 is 17 amino acids. Germline V gene data show CDR1 as SGHAT and CDR2 as FQNNGV. The CDR3 spells CASSLVPGWGVGNTIYF. The CDR3 DNA is TGTGCCAGCAGCTTAGTTCCTGGATGGGGGGTCGGAAACACCATATATTTT.

The rearrangement uses TRBV29-1 and TRBJ2-1, with no clear D. Per germline, CDR1 SQVTM and CDR2 ANQGSEA. Trimming cost V 3 bases and J 4 bases, with 1 base left between them. The CDR3 loop spans 10 amino acids. DNA of the CDR3: TGCAGCGTTGAGTACAATGAGCAGTTCTTC. Encoded protein: CSVEYNEQFF.

The chain has TRBV6-2 or TRBV6-3 and TRBJ2-7, with 7 bases fitting TRBD2. With V trimmed by 0 bases and J by 7 bases, 9 bases remained unmatched. The CDR3 covers 15 residues. CDR1 and CDR2 (germline): MNHEY, SVGEGT. CDR3 amino acids: CASSYSSSGGGEQYF. The CDR3 coding sequence is TGTGCCAGCAGTTACTCGTCTAGCGGAGGCGGGGAGCAGTACTTC.

This clonotype turned up a few times. The rearrangement links TRBV10-3 to TRBJ1-2; TRBD1 might be the D (5 bases). V was pared by 8 bases and J by 6 bases, with 16 bases between. CDR3 length: 13 amino acids. The V gene's germline CDR1 is ENHRY and CDR2 SYGVKD. The CDR3 nucleotides are TGTGCCATCCGGGACGCCAAAGCAGATGGCTACACCTTC. Translated: CAIRDAKADGYTF.

This clonotype has just a few counts. The chain links TRBV28 to TRBJ2-3; 10 bases agree with TRBD1. In germline, CDR1 is MDHEN, CDR2 SYDVKM. V lost 6 bases, J lost 1 base, and 7 bases stayed unmatched. The CDR3 extends over 16 amino acids. The CDR3 loop reads CASRTGTGVGTDTQYF. The CDR3 DNA reads as TGTGCCAGCAGAACCGGGACAGGGGTTGGCACAGATACGCAGTATTTT.

The gene calls are TRBV12-3 or TRBV12-4 and TRBJ2-1; D is unresolved. This CDR3 region has 14 residues. V lost 1 base and J lost 6, with 10 bases in between. The CDR3 DNA sequence: TGTGCCAGCAGTTTAGTCAGGTTGGCCAATGAGCAGTTCTTC. Its translation is CASSLVRLANEQFF.